This T cell receptor (beta chain) was obtained from a study of blood T cell repertoires in COVID-19. Study-level information: The cDNA or gDNA used as material had been derived from T cells, B-cell-depleted T cells, or PBMCs.

In the authors' methods: For nucleated cells, counts were estimated from reference gene primer amplification. Sequencing was performed with immunoSEQ multiplex PCR; in TCRdb, only in-frame clones are kept and a portion is missing. V, J and clone size are those of that table, while D and trimming were read from the DNA. The sample lists approximately 300,000 clones, 85% to 90% occurring once. This TCR was sampled from a woman in her 50s with COVID-19, enrolled during active disease. Sequenced input: peripheral blood.

CDR3 nucleotide sequence: TGTGCCAGCAGCCGGGTTCGGACTAGCGGTAGCTCCTACGAGCAGTACTTC. Its protein is CASSRVRTSGSSYEQYF. This sequence joins TRBV3-1 (or the pseudogene TRBV3-2) and TRBJ2-7; 10 bases line up with TRBD2. Trimming at V came to 4 bases and at J to 0 bases, leaving 9 bases not matched to a gene. The CDR3 consists of 17 residues. The germline V gene has CDR1 LGHDT and CDR2 YNNKEL (reference sequence).